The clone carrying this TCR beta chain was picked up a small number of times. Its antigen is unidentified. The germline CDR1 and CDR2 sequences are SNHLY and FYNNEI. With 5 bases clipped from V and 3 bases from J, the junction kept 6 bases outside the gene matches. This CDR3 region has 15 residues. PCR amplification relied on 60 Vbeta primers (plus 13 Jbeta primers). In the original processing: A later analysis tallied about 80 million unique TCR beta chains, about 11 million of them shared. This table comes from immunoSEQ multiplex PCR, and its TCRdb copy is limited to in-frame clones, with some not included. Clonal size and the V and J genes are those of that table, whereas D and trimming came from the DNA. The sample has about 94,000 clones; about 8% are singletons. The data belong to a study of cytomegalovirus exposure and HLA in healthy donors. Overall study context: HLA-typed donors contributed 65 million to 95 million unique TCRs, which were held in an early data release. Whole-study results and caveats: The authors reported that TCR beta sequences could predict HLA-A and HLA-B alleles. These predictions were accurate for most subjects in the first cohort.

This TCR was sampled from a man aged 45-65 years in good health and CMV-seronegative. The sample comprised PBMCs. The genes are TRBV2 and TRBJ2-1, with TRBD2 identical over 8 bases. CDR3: CASSRGGSFYNEQFF. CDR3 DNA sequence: TGTGCCAGCAGTCGGGGGGGGAGTTTCTACAATGAGCAGTTCTTC.